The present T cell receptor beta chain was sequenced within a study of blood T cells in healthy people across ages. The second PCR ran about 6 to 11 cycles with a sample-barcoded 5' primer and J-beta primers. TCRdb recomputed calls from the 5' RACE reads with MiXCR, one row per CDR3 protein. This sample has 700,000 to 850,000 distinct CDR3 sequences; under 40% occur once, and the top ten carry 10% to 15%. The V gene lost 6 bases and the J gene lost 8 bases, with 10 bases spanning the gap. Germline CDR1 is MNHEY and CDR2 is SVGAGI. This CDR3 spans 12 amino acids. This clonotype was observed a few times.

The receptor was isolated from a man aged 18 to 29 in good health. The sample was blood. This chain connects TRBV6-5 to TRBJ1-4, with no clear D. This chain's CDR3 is CASRSREEKLFF. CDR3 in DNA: TGTGCCAGCAGGTCTCGGGAAGAAAAACTGTTTTTT.